What follows are 11 T cell receptor beta chains derived from one specimen sequenced in a study of CD8 T cells in Susac syndrome. The RNA, about 0.45 to 1 ug, was put through reverse transcription using random hexamers. TCRdb reprocessed the immunoSEQ multiplex PCR reads via MiXCR and lists one record per CDR3 protein. This sample has tens of thousands of distinct CDR3 sequences, with 90% to 95% found just once. Sequencing was carried out using CD4+ T cells from PBMCs. The receptors shown here come from a human donor with Susac syndrome.

The gene calls are TRBV9 and TRBJ2-1, with TRBD1 identical over 8 bases. The junction had 2 bases not matched to a gene; V was cut back by 2 bases and J by 4 bases. CDR3 length: 14 amino acids. Germline V gene sequence: CDR1 SGDLS, CDR2 YYNGEE. The CDR3 region is CASSVWTGYNEQFF. The CDR3, as DNA: TGTGCCAGCAGCGTTTGGACAGGGTACAATGAGCAGTTCTTC.

V gene TRBV28 combines with J gene TRBJ2-2; no firm D call. The CDR3 sequence is 11 residues long. CDR1 and CDR2 from the germline V gene are MDHEN and SYDVKM. V was shortened by 2 bases and J by 7 bases, with 2 bases between the two germline ends. The CDR3 region is CASSLDGELFF. The CDR3 DNA reads as TGTGCCAGCAGTTTAGACGGGGAGCTGTTTTTT.

This clonotype appeared once. This sequence joins TRBV28 and TRBJ1-5; unclear D gene. V was cut by 3 bases and J by 6 bases, with 6 bases left in between. Germline-derived CDR1 and CDR2 are MDHEN and SYDVKM. CDR3 length equals 12 residues. The CDR3 protein is CASSFRIQPQHF. The CDR3 coding sequence is TGTGCCAGCAGTTTCAGAATTCAGCCCCAGCATTTT.

The chain is built from TRBV12-3 or TRBV12-4 and TRBJ2-7; TRBD1 matches 8 bases. V lost 2 bases and J lost 2; bases outside the gene matches: 5. This CDR3 has 15 residues. The DNA for the CDR3 is TGTGCCAGCAGTTTAAGTTGGACAGGGACCTACGAGCAGTACTTC. This sequence encodes CASSLSWTGTYEQYF.

The chain links TRBV7-2 to TRBJ2-5, with 8 bases matching TRBD2. V lost 1 base, J lost 6 bases, and 7 bases stayed unmatched. Germline V CDR1 and CDR2: SGHTA, FQGNSA. The CDR3 is made up of 15 amino acids. CDR3 protein: CASSLVLSGGKTQYF. In DNA, the CDR3 is TGTGCCAGCAGCTTAGTTCTCTCGGGGGGGAAGACCCAGTACTTC.

This chain uses TRBV5-4 with TRBJ1-6; D is possibly TRBD1 (6 bases). The CDR3 totals 14 residues. The V and J ends lost 0 bases and 9 bases respectively, with 10 bases between them. Germline values: CDR1 SGHNT, CDR2 YYREEE (reference sequence). This CDR3 reads CASSLVTGPSPLHF. The CDR3 DNA is TGTGCCAGCAGCTTGGTTACAGGGCCTTCACCCCTCCACTTT.

The V gene is TRBV30, the J gene TRBJ1-1, with D perhaps TRBD1 (5 bases). The germline V and J ends were trimmed by 4 bases and 0 bases, with 9 bases remaining between them. The germline V gene encodes CDR1 GTSNPN and CDR2 SVGIG (reference sequence). This CDR3 is built from 13 residues. The CDR3 region has the DNA TGTGCCTGGAACAGGCCTTTGAACACTGAAGCTTTCTTT. Encoded protein: CAWNRPLNTEAFF.

V is TRBV28 and J is TRBJ1-2, with TRBD1 matching over 7 bases. Germline V gene sequence: CDR1 MDHEN, CDR2 SYDVKM. This CDR3 has 12 residues. V lost 6 bases, J lost 5 bases, and 3 bases stayed unmatched. The CDR3 nucleotides are TGTGCCAGCAGCCGGACAGGTTATGGCTACACCTTC. Protein: CASSRTGYGYTF.

The rearrangement uses TRBV7-3 and TRBJ2-1, with TRBD1 matching 10 bases. CDR1 and CDR2 (germline): SGHTA, FQGTGA. Germline trimming cut 2 bases from V and 10 bases from J; bases unmatched to any gene: 2. The CDR3 extends over 13 amino acids. CDR3 coding DNA: TGTGCCAGCAGCTTAGACAGGGGGCGGGAGCAGTTCTTC. It codes for CASSLDRGREQFF. The variable domain in full, completed from reference TRBV7-3 and TRBJ2-1, reads GAGVSQTPSNKVTEKGKYVELRCDPISGHTALYWYRQSLGQGPEFLIYFQGTGAADDSGLPNDRFFAVRPEGSVSTLKIQRTERGDSAVYLCASSLDRGREQFFGPGTRLTVL.

The chain is built from TRBV7-3 and TRBJ2-7; 9 nucleotides align to TRBD1. The V and J ends lost 0 bases and 2 bases, in that order; junction bases with no gene match: 2. Per germline, CDR1 SGHTA and CDR2 FQGTGA. This CDR3 spans 15 amino acids. The CDR3 region has the DNA TGTGCCAGCAGCTTAACTGGGACAGGGCCCTACGAGCAGTACTTC. Amino acids: CASSLTGTGPYEQYF.

Of note for this clonotype: A read error may account for a junction end that differs from germline. The CDR3 coding sequence is TGTGCCAGCAGCTTAAATGGTTGGTGGGCCTTT. Protein sequence: CASSLNGWWAF. This chain connects TRBV7-9 to TRBJ1-6; D is uncertain. Germline CDR1 reads SEHNR; CDR2 reads FQNEAQ (reference sequence). The CDR3 sequence is 11 residues long.